This TCR beta chain was recorded in a study of blood T cell repertoires in COVID-19. The trim removed 4 bases at V and 8 bases at J, leaving 10 bases unmatched. The CDR3 has 15 amino acids. Germline CDR1 and CDR2: SEHNR and FQNEAQ (reference sequence). Method: immunoSEQ multiplex PCR; TCRdb's copy keeps in-frame clones and lacks some. The sample includes approximately 300,000 clones, around 90% seen only once; the top ten take around 0.98%. Sequencing was performed on peripheral blood. The chain employs TRBV7-9 and TRBJ1-4; 7 bases are a match to TRBD1. This TCR derives from a woman in her thirties or forties with COVID-19, enrolled during active disease. The CDR3 protein is CASSYTGVPGEKLFF. CDR3 sequence (DNA): TGTGCCAGCAGCTACACAGGGGTACCGGGGGAAAAACTGTTTTTT. Combining the CDR3 with reference TRBV7-9 and TRBJ1-4 gives the whole variable domain DTGVSQNPRHKITKRGQNVTFRCDPISEHNRLYWYRQTLGQGPEFLTYFQNEAQLEKSRLLSDRFSAERPKGSFSTLEIQRTEQGDSAMYLCASSYTGVPGEKLFFGSGTQLSVL.